This TCR beta chain emerged from a study of shared clonotypes between healthy human individuals. Nashville, Tennessee was home to all donors, each a Caucasian adult. The method was immunoSEQ multiplex PCR; TCRdb's version includes in-frame clones alone and lacks a portion of them. Of over a million clones listed, approximately 78% were seen once; the top ten hold 0.5% to 0.65%. The TCR was taken from a young man in good health. Some clones in this sample may be carry-over from other donors' samples. The sample taken for sequencing was memory CD4+ T cells from PBMCs. Noted subset: CD45RA-negative fraction.

The DNA for the CDR3 is TGTGCCAGCAGCCCCGGGGACAGGCTTAATCAGCCCCAGCATTTT. Amino acid sequence: CASSPGDRLNQPQHF. V gene TRBV9 combines with J gene TRBJ1-5, with 8 bases lining up with TRBD1. CDR3 length: 15 residues. Unmatched junction bases numbered 7, after V lost 4 bases and J lost 4 bases. Germline CDR1 is SGDLS and CDR2 is YYNGEE.